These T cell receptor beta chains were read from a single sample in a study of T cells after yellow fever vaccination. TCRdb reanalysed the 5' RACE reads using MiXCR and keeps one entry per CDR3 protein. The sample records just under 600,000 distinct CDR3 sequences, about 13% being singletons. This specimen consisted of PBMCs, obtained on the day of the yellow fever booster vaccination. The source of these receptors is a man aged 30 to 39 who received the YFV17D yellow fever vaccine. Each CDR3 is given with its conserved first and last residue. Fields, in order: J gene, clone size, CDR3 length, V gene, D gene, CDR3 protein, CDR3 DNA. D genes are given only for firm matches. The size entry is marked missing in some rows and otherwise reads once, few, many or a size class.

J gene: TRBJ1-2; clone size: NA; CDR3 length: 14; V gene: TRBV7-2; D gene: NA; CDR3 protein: CASSLEGNSYGYTF; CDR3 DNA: TGTGCCAGCAGCTTAGAAGGAAACTCCTATGGCTACACCTTC
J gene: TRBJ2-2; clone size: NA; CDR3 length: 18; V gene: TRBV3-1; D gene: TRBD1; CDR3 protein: CASSQDEGTGINTGELFF; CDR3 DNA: TGTGCCAGCAGCCAAGATGAGGGGACAGGGATTAACACCGGGGAGCTGTTTTTT
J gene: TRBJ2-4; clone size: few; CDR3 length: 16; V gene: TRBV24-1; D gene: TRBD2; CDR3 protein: CATSDGSSGRWNIQYF; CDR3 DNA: TGTGCCACCAGTGACGGATCTAGCGGGAGATGGAACATTCAGTACTTC
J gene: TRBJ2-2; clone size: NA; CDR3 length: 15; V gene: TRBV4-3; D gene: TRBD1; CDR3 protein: CASSPGTERTGELFF; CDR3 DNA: TGCGCCAGCAGCCCCGGGACAGAGAGGACCGGGGAGCTGTTTTTT
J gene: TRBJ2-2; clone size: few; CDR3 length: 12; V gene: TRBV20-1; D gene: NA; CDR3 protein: CSARVNFGELFF; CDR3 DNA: TGCAGTGCTAGAGTAAACTTCGGGGAGCTGTTTTTT
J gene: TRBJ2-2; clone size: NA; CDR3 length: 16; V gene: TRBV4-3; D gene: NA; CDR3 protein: CASSQETGRHTGELFF; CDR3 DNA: TGCGCCAGCAGCCAAGAAACGGGAAGGCACACCGGGGAGCTGTTTTTT
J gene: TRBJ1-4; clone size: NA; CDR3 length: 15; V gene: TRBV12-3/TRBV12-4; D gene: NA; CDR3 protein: CASGTRWGNNEKLFF; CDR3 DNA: TGTGCCAGTGGGACCCGGTGGGGTAATAATGAAAAACTGTTTTTT
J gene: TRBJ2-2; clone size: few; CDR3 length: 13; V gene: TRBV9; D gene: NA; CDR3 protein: CASSVIRDGELFF; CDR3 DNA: TGTGCCAGCAGCGTAATAAGGGACGGGGAGCTGTTTTTT
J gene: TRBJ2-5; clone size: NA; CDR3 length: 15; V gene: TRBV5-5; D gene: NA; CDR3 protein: CASSLVGLEQETQYF; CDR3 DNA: TGTGCCAGCAGCTTGGTAGGATTGGAACAAGAGACCCAGTACTTC
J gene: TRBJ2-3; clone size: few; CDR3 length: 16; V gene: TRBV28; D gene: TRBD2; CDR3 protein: CASRLAGMLGTDTQYF; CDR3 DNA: TGTGCCAGCAGACTAGCGGGAATGCTTGGGACAGATACGCAGTATTTT
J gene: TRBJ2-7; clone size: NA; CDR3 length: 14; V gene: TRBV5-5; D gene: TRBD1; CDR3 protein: CASSSQGTLHEQYF; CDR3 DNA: TGTGCCAGCAGCTCACAGGGGACCCTCCACGAGCAGTACTTC
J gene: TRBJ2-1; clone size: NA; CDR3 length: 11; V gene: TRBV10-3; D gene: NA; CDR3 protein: CAISWGNEQFF; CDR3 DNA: TGTGCCATCAGTTGGGGAAATGAGCAGTTCTTC
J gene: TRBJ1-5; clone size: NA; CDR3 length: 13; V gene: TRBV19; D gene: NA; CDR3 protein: CASSLERDQPQHF; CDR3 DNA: TGTGCCAGTAGCTTAGAGAGGGATCAGCCCCAGCATTTT
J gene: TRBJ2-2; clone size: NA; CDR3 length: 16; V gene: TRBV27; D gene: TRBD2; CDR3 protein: CASSSILREETGELFF; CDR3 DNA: TGTGCCAGCAGTTCCATATTACGGGAGGAAACCGGGGAGCTGTTTTTT
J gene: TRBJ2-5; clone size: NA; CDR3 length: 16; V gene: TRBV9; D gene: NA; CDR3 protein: CASSVASGQTQETQYF; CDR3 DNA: TGTGCCAGCAGCGTAGCTTCCGGGCAAACCCAAGAGACCCAGTACTTC
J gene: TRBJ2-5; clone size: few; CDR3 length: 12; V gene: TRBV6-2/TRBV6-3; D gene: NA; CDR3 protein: CASSYPRLPQYF; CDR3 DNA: TGTGCCAGCAGTTACCCGAGGCTGCCCCAGTACTTC
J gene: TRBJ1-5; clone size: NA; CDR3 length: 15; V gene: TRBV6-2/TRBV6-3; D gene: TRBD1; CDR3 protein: CASSITGVGNQPQHF; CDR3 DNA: TGTGCCAGCAGTATTACAGGGGTCGGCAATCAGCCCCAGCATTTT
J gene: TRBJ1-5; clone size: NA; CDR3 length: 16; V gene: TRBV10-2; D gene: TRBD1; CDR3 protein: CASSEKGTGGNQPQHF; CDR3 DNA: TGCGCCAGCAGTGAGAAAGGGACAGGGGGTAATCAGCCCCAGCATTTT
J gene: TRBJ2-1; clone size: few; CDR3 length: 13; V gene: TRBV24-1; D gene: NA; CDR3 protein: CATSDPVLNEQFF; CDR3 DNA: TGTGCCACCAGTGACCCCGTCTTGAATGAGCAGTTCTTC
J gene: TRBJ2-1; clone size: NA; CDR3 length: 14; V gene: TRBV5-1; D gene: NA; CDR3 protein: CASSLQADHNEQFF; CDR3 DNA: TGCGCCAGCAGCCTTCAGGCGGACCACAATGAGCAGTTCTTC
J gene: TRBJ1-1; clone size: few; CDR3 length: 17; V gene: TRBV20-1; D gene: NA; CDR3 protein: CSAPAPESTQGPTEAFF; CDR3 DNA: TGCAGTGCTCCGGCACCCGAAAGTACGCAGGGTCCCACTGAAGCTTTCTTT
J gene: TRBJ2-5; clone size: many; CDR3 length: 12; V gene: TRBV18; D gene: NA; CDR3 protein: CASSQAGETQYF; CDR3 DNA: TGTGCCAGCTCGCAAGCAGGGGAGACCCAGTACTTC
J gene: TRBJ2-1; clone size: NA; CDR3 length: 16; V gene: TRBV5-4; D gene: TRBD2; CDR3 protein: CASSVPSGRGYNEQFF; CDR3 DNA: TGTGCCAGCAGCGTCCCTAGCGGGAGGGGCTACAATGAGCAGTTCTTC
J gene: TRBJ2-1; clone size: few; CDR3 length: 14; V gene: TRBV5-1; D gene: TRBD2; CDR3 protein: CASFPGGGADEQFF; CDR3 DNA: TGCGCCAGCTTCCCCGGGGGGGGCGCGGATGAGCAGTTCTTC
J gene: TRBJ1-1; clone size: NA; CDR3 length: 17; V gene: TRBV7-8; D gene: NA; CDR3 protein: CASSSLGGRGGETEAFF; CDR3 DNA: TGTGCCAGCAGCTCTCTTGGGGGGCGCGGGGGAGAGACTGAAGCTTTCTTT
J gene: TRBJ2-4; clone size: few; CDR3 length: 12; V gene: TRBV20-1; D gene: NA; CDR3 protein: CSASPGVNIQYF; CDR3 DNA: TGCAGTGCTAGTCCAGGGGTAAACATTCAGTACTTC
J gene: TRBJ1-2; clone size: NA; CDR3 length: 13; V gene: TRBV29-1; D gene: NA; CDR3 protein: CSVGGVGSYGYTF; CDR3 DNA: TGCAGCGTTGGGGGGGTCGGGTCGTATGGCTACACCTTC
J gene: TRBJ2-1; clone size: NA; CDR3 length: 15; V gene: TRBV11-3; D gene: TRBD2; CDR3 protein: CASSSVLAGRGEQFF; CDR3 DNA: TGTGCCAGCAGTTCCGTACTAGCGGGAAGGGGTGAGCAGTTCTTC
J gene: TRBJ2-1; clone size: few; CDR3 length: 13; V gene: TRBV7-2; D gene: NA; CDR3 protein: CATGNPGGHEQFF; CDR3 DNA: TGTGCCACCGGAAATCCTGGGGGCCATGAGCAGTTCTTC
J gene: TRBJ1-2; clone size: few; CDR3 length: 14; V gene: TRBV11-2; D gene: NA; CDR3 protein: CASSLIRGVDGYTF; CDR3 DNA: TGTGCCAGCAGCTTAATCAGGGGAGTTGATGGCTACACCTTC
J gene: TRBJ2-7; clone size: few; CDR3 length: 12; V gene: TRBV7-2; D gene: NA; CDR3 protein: CASTFISYEQYF; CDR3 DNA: TGTGCCAGCACCTTTATTAGCTACGAGCAGTACTTC
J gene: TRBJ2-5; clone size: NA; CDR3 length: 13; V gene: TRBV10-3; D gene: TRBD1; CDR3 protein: CAISGTAEETQYF; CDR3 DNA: TGTGCCATCAGCGGGACAGCCGAGGAGACCCAGTACTTC
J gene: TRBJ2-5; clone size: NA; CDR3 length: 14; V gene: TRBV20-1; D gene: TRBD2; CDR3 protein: CSARREGLGETQYF; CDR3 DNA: TGCAGTGCCCGGCGGGAGGGGCTGGGGGAGACCCAGTACTTC
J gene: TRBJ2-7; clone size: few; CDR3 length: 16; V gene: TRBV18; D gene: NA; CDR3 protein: CASSPQLSGASYEQYF; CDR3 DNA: TGTGCCAGCTCACCACAGCTTAGCGGAGCTTCCTACGAGCAGTACTTC
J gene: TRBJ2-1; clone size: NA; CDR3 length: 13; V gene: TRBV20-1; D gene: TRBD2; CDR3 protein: CSATSGRQDEQFF; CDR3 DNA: TGCAGTGCCACTAGCGGGAGGCAAGATGAGCAGTTCTTC
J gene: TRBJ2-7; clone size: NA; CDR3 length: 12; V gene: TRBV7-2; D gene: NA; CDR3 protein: CASSFIVYEQYF; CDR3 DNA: TGTGCCAGCAGCTTTATAGTCTACGAGCAGTACTTC
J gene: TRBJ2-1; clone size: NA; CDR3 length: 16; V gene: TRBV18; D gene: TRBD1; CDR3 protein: CASSPPGQGLLYEQFF; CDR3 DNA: TGTGCCAGCTCACCACCGGGACAGGGGTTACTCTATGAGCAGTTCTTC
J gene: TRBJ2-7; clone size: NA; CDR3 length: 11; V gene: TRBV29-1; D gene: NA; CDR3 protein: CSVALGHEQYF; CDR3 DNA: TGCAGCGTCGCACTAGGCCACGAGCAGTACTTC
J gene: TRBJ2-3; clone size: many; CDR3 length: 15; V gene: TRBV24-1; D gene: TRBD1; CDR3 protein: CATSDPGQGADTQYF; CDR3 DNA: TGTGCCACCAGTGATCCAGGACAGGGGGCAGATACGCAGTATTTT
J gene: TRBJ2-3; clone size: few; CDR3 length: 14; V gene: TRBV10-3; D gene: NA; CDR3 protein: CAIRTLADTDTQYF; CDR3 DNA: TGTGCCATCAGGACCTTAGCGGACACAGATACGCAGTATTTT
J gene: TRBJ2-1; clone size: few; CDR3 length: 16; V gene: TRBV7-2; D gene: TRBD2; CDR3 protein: CASSAIAGGPYNEQFF; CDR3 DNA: TGTGCCAGCAGCGCAATAGCGGGGGGCCCCTACAATGAGCAGTTCTTC
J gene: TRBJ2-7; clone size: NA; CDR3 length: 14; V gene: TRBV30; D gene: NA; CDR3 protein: CAWRAGRFGYEQYF; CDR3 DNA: TGTGCCTGGAGAGCAGGGAGGTTTGGCTACGAGCAGTACTTC
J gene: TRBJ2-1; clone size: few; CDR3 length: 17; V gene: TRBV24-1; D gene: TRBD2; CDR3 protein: CATSDFSSGTSYNEQFF; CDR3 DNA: TGTGCCACCAGTGATTTTTCTAGCGGGACCTCCTACAATGAGCAGTTCTTC
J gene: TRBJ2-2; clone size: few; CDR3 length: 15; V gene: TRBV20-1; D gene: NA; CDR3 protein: CSARAPGLYTGELFF; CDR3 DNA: TGCAGTGCTAGAGCGCCGGGACTCTACACCGGGGAGCTGTTTTTT
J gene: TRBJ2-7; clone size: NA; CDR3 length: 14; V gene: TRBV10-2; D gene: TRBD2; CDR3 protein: CASSDPGRGDEQYF; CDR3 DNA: TGCGCCAGCAGTGACCCCGGGAGGGGTGACGAGCAGTACTTC
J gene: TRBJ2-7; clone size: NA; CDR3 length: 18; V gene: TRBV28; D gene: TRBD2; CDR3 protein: CASSPWTSGRANSYEQYF; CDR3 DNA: TGTGCCAGCAGCCCATGGACTAGCGGGAGGGCCAACTCCTACGAGCAGTACTTC
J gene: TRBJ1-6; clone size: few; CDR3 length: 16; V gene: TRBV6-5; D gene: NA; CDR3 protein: CASSYRGAGWDSPLHF; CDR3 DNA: TGTGCCAGCAGTTATAGAGGGGCCGGATGGGATTCACCCCTCCACTTT
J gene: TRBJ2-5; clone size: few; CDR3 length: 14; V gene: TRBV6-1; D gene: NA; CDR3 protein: CASRNERLQETQYF; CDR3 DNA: TGTGCCAGCAGAAACGAGCGGCTCCAAGAGACCCAGTACTTC
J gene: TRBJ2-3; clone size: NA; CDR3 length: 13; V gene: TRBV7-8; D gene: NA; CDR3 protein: CASSTRLENTQYF; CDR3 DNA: TGTGCCAGCAGCACACGCTTAGAGAATACGCAGTATTTT
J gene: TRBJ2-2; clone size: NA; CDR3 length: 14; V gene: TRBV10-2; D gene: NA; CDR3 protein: CASTEGTLPGELFF; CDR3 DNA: TGCGCCAGCACCGAAGGGACTCTTCCCGGGGAGCTGTTTTTT
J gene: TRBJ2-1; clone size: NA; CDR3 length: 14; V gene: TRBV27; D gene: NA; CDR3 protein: CASKQGGVGNEQFF; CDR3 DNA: TGTGCCAGCAAACAGGGCGGCGTGGGGAATGAGCAGTTCTTC
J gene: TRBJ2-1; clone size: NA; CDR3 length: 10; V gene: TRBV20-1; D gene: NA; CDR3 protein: CSAIRYEQFF; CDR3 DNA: TGCAGTGCTATACGGTATGAGCAGTTCTTC
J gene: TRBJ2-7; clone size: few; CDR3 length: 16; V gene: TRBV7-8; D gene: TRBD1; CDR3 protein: CASSNAPGGAFDEQYF; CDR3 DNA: TGTGCCAGCAGCAACGCCCCAGGGGGCGCTTTCGACGAGCAGTACTTC
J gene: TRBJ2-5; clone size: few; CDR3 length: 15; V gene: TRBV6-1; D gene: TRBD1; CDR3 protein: CASRNPTGWQETQYF; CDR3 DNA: TGTGCCAGCAGAAACCCGACAGGGTGGCAAGAGACCCAGTACTTC
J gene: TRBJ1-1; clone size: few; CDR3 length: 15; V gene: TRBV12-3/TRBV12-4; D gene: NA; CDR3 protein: CASSPRPGGVSEAFF; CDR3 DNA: TGTGCCAGCAGTCCCCGACCGGGCGGGGTGTCTGAAGCTTTCTTT